One sample yielded the 13 T cell receptor beta chains listed below, sequenced in a study of blood T cell repertoires in COVID-19. TCRdb's table, derived via immunoSEQ multiplex PCR, lists solely in-frame clones and lacks some. Altogether roughly 200,000 clones are present, roughly 89% being singletons, with the ten largest covering 3.5% to 4.5%. The specimen was PBMCs or T cells enriched from blood (not recorded which). The receptor set was obtained from a woman aged 25 to 39 with acute COVID-19.

The gene calls are TRBV19 and TRBJ2-7, with D unclear. Germline-derived CDR1 and CDR2 are LNHDA and SQIVND (reference sequence). CDR3 length equals 13 residues. Trimming cost V 1 base and J 3 bases, with 7 bases left between them. CDR3 region: CASSIVAFYEQYF. Written as DNA, the CDR3 is TGTGCCAGTAGTATAGTGGCATTCTACGAGCAGTACTTC. Full variable domain (rest looked up from reference TRBV19 and TRBJ2-7): DGGITQSPKYLFRKEGQNVTLSCEQNLNHDAMYWYRQDPGQGLRLIYYSQIVNDFQKGDIAEGYSVSREKKESFPLTVTSAQKNPTAFYLCASSIVAFYEQYFGPGTRLTVT.

This chain connects TRBV6-5 to TRBJ1-4; TRBD1 aligns across 7 bases. The V segment lost 2 bases and the J segment 3 bases; nucleotides outside the gene matches: 6. Germline CDR1 reads MNHEY; CDR2 reads SVGAGI. The CDR3 has 16 amino acids. As DNA, the CDR3 is TGTGCCAGCAGTTACAATCAGGGGGGATCTAATGAAAAACTGTTTTTT. Residues: CASSYNQGGSNEKLFF.

This clone showed up just once. The V call is TRBV28, the J call TRBJ2-7; the match to TRBD1 covers 7 bases. The CDR3 has 16 residues. CDR1 and CDR2 from the germline V gene are MDHEN and SYDVKM. V trimming: 5 bases; J trimming: 0 bases; junction bases outside the gene matches: 10. CDR3 in amino acids: CASSPPTGPLSYEQYF. CDR3 nucleotide sequence: TGTGCCAGCAGTCCACCGACAGGGCCCCTCTCCTACGAGCAGTACTTC.

The chain joins TRBV19 to TRBJ1-4; D unresolved. V was clipped by 3 bases and J by 0 bases, with 5 bases between them. This CDR3 is 14 amino acids long. Germline V gene sequence: CDR1 LNHDA, CDR2 SQIVND (reference sequence). The CDR3 loop is CASSITPTNEKLFF. The CDR3 DNA follows: TGTGCCAGTAGTATTACACCAACTAATGAAAAACTGTTTTTT.

The rearrangement joins TRBV19 to TRBJ2-2, with D perhaps matching TRBD2 (5 bases). Trimming left V 10 bases short and J 8 bases short, with 8 bases between. The CDR3 runs to 10 residues. Germline CDR1 reads LNHDA; CDR2 reads SQIVND (reference sequence). The CDR3 DNA is TGTGCCACGAGGGAGGGGGAGCTGTTTTTT. The encoded protein is CATREGELFF.

The chain is built from TRBV18 and TRBJ1-5; TRBD1 might be the D (6 bases). CDR1 KGHSH and CDR2 LQKENI come from the germline V gene. The CDR3 runs to 17 residues. Trimming cost V 3 bases and J 0 bases, with 15 bases left between them. The CDR3 here is CASSPPNGQSSNQPQHF. CDR3 sequence (DNA): TGTGCCAGCTCACCCCCGAATGGACAGAGTAGCAATCAGCCCCAGCATTTT.

This chain joins TRBV6-6 and TRBJ2-3; 11 nucleotides line up with TRBD2. The trim removed 3 bases at V and 2 bases at J, leaving 4 bases unmatched. CDR3 size: 16 residues. Germline V CDR1 and CDR2: MNHNY, SVGAGI (reference sequence). CDR3 DNA sequence: TGTGCCAGCAGTTATCCGGGACTAGCGGACACAGATACGCAGTATTTT. It codes for CASSYPGLADTDTQYF.

This chain links TRBV19 with TRBJ2-3, with 7 bases fitting TRBD2. The germline V gene encodes CDR1 LNHDA and CDR2 SQIVND (reference sequence). This CDR3 has 12 residues. V dropped 5 bases and J dropped 4; count of bases not matched to a gene: 0. CDR3 region: CASSGGADTQYF. The CDR3 nucleotides are TGTGCCAGTAGTGGGGGGGCAGATACGCAGTATTTT.

The CDR3 here is CASSLEGPHEQYF. Written as DNA, the CDR3 is TGTGCCAGCAGTTTGGAGGGGCCCCACGAGCAGTACTTC. The chain combines TRBV12-3 or TRBV12-4 with TRBJ2-7; perhaps TRBD2 as D (6 bases). V lost 3 bases and J 5 bases, leaving 11 bases between the germline ends. The CDR3 is 13 amino acids.

The genes are TRBV7-3 and TRBJ2-5; 10 nucleotides agree with TRBD2. The ends lost 1 base at V and 7 bases at J; junction bases unmatched: 15. The CDR3 runs to 18 residues. Germline CDR1 reads SGHTA; CDR2 reads FQGTGA. The CDR3 DNA sequence: TGTGCCAGCAGCTTAAGTGGGCCGCGCCTAGCGGGGGTTGGGACCCAGTACTTC. This sequence encodes CASSLSGPRLAGVGTQYF.

This sequence joins TRBV30 and TRBJ2-5, with D perhaps TRBD1 (5 bases). In germline, CDR1 is GTSNPN, CDR2 SVGIG (reference sequence). CDR3 length equals 13 residues. V was trimmed by 2 bases and J by 4 bases, leaving 11 bases between them. CDR3 residues: CAWSQTVTETQYF. Written as DNA, the CDR3 is TGTGCCTGGAGTCAGACAGTGACAGAGACCCAGTACTTC.

The chain is built from TRBV7-2 and TRBJ2-3; 12 bases align to TRBD2. CDR1 is SGHTA, CDR2 FQGNSA, per germline. This CDR3 comprises 17 residues. V shed 5 bases and J 0 bases; nucleotides not matched to a gene: 6. CDR3 nucleotide sequence: TGTGCCAGCAGCCAAACTAGCGGGGGGTTAAGCACAGATACGCAGTATTTT. Its translation: CASSQTSGGLSTDTQYF.

The chain uses TRBV29-1 and TRBJ1-2; TRBD1 agrees at 9 bases. V shed 0 bases and J 7 bases; nucleotides not matched to a gene: 6. The CDR3 runs to 14 residues. Germline values: CDR1 SQVTM, CDR2 ANQGSEA. CDR3: CSVEDGTGPGGYTF. In DNA form, the CDR3 reads TGCAGCGTTGAAGATGGGACAGGGCCAGGTGGCTACACCTTC.